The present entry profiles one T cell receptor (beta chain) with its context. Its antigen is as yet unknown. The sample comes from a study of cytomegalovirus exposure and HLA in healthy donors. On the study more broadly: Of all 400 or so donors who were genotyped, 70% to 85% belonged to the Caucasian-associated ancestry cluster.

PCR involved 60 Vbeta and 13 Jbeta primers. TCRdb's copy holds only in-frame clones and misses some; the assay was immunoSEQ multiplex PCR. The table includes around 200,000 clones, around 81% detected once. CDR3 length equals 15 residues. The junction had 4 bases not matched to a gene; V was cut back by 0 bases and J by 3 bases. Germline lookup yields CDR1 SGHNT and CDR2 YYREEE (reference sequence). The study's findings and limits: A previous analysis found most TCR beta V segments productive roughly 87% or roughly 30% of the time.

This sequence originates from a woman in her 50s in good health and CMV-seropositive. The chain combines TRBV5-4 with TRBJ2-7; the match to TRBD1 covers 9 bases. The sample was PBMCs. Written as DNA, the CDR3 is TGTGCCAGCAGCTTGGGGGGACAGGGATTCTACGAGCAGTACTTC. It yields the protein CASSLGGQGFYEQYF.